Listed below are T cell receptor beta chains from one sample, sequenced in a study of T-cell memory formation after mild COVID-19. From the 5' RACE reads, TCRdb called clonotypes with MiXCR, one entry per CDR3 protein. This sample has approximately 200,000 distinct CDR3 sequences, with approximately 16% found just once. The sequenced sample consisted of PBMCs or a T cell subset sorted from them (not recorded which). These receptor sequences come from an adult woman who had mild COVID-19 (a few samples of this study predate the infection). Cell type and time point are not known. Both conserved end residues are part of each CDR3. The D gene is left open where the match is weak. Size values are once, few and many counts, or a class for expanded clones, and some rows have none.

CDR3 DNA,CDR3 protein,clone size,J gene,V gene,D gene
TGCAGTGCTAGGTCGAGAAAGGGGGATGACACTGAAGCTTTCTTT,CSARSRKGDDTEAFF,-,TRBJ1-1,TRBV20-1,-
TGCGCCAGCAGCAGGTGGGGCAGCTCCTACGAGCAGTACTTC,CASSRWGSSYEQYF,-,TRBJ2-7,TRBV5-1,-
TGTGCCAGCCTGGGTTCCCGTCAGGGTTCACCCCTCCACTTT,CASLGSRQGSPLHF,-,TRBJ1-6,TRBV12-3/TRBV12-4,-
TGCAGTGCTAGACGTACAGGTATAGATTCCTACGAGCAGTACTTC,CSARRTGIDSYEQYF,many,TRBJ2-7,TRBV20-1,-
TGTGCCACCAGTGATGCGGGAGGGCTCGCCTACGAGCAGTACTTC,CATSDAGGLAYEQYF,many,TRBJ2-7,TRBV24-1,TRBD2
TGTGCCAGCAGTGACCGCCTAGCGGGAGCTCCTTACAATGAGCAGTTCTTC,CASSDRLAGAPYNEQFF,-,TRBJ2-1,TRBV25-1,TRBD2
TGTGCCAGCTCACCGTCGTACCAAGAGACCCAGTACTTC,CASSPSYQETQYF,few,TRBJ2-5,TRBV18,-
TGTGCCAGCGGCTACACTGAAGCTTTCTTT,CASGYTEAFF,few,TRBJ1-1,TRBV27,-
TGTGCCAGCAGCTCTCGGGAGAACACTGAAGCTTTCTTT,CASSSRENTEAFF,few,TRBJ1-1,TRBV7-9,-
TGTGCCAGTCGTTCACCCGGGACTAGCGATGAGCAGTTCTTC,CASRSPGTSDEQFF,many,TRBJ2-1,TRBV6-5,TRBD2
TGCAGTGCTACCACGGGGAGCTCCTATAATTCACCCCTCCACTTT,CSATTGSSYNSPLHF,-,TRBJ1-6,TRBV20-1,-
TGCGCCAGCAGCCCTCAGTTGAGGTCCTACAATGAGCAGTTCTTC,CASSPQLRSYNEQFF,few,TRBJ2-1,TRBV4-1,-
TGTGCCAGCAGCCGCCAGACAAACACCATATATTTT,CASSRQTNTIYF,-,TRBJ1-3,TRBV7-2,-
TGTGCCAGCAGCCAACGGGACGTATATAATTCACCCCTCCACTTT,CASSQRDVYNSPLHF,once,TRBJ1-6,TRBV3-1,-
TGCGCCAGCAGCACCCGGGACAGGGGGATCTACGAGCAGTACTTC,CASSTRDRGIYEQYF,-,TRBJ2-7,TRBV5-1,TRBD1
TGTGCCAGCAGCTTAGAGCCCGCGAGTAGCTCGAGGGGCCACGAGCAGTACTTC,CASSLEPASSSRGHEQYF,-,TRBJ2-7,TRBV7-6,-
TGTGCCAGCAGCCCTCTCCTAGCGGGGTTCACAGATACGCAGTATTTT,CASSPLLAGFTDTQYF,-,TRBJ2-3,TRBV6-5,TRBD2
TGTGCCAGCAGGTCACAGGGGGCTCATGAGGGGCAGTACTTC,CASRSQGAHEGQYF,-,TRBJ2-7,TRBV6-5,TRBD1
TGTGCCAGCAGCTTACGCGCGACAGATCGAGAAAAACTGTTTTTT,CASSLRATDREKLFF,many,TRBJ1-4,TRBV7-9,-
TGTGCCACCAGTGATTTTCGGCAAGATGAGCAGTTCTTC,CATSDFRQDEQFF,few,TRBJ2-1,TRBV24-1,-
TGTGCCAGCAGGCCCATGGACAGGGTCCGATACAATGAGCAGTTCTTC,CASRPMDRVRYNEQFF,few,TRBJ2-1,TRBV6-2/TRBV6-3,TRBD1
TGTGCCAGCAGTTTTAGGGCGGGAGGCAATGAGCAGTTCTTC,CASSFRAGGNEQFF,-,TRBJ2-1,TRBV12-3/TRBV12-4,TRBD2
TGTGCCAGCAGCGTAGGAGGGGGGGCCAACGTCCTGACTTTC,CASSVGGGANVLTF,-,TRBJ2-6,TRBV9,-
TGTGCCAGCAGCTTTCAGAAGAACACTGAAGCTTTCTTT,CASSFQKNTEAFF,-,TRBJ1-1,TRBV7-3,-
TGTGCCAGCAGTTACGGGACTTCGGATGGCTACACCTTC,CASSYGTSDGYTF,few,TRBJ1-2,TRBV12-3/TRBV12-4,-
TGTGCCAGCAGTGAACCAGGGGGTGTTAATGAAAAACTGTTTTTT,CASSEPGGVNEKLFF,few,TRBJ1-4,TRBV6-1,TRBD1